Described below is a single T cell receptor (beta chain) sequence and its context. This CDR3 has 16 amino acids. Per the germline V gene, CDR1 is MNHNS and CDR2 is SASEGT. V was clipped by 2 bases and J by 6 bases; unmatched bases: 11. The sample is drawn from a study of blood T cell repertoires in COVID-19. Original analysis: Estimation of nucleated cell counts was performed using reference gene primer amplification. Here immunoSEQ multiplex PCR was the method, and the copy in TCRdb shows in-frame clones only, minus some. V and J calls and clone size are as listed in that table; D and trimming were resolved from the DNA. The table includes some 110,000 clones, about four fifths detected once.

The sample comprised peripheral blood. V is TRBV6-1 and J is TRBJ2-7, with 9 bases matching TRBD2. The source of this sequence is a man between 60 and 75 years old with active or convalescent COVID-19. CDR3 DNA: TGTGCCAGCAGTGAAAGTCTGGGACTAGCTGAGAGCGAGCAGTACTTC. It yields the protein CASSESLGLAESEQYF.